This T cell receptor (beta chain) was captured by sequencing in a study of blood T cell repertoires in COVID-19 (dated by TCRdb to the early 2020s). About the study as a whole: Collaborator samples came from the United States, Italy and Spain and covered acute and convalescent phases of COVID-19. The prospective study material was composed of cDNA or gDNA derived from T cells, B-cell-depleted T cells, or PBMCs. Deeply sampled blood TCRbeta repertoires from subjects exposed to, actively infected with, or recovered from COVID-19 were included in the dataset. A freely available public database, intended as a resource for researchers studying the immune response to SARS-CoV-2, is where the repertoires were released. The samples were drawn from the first 160 participants of the ongoing ImmuneRACE study and from under 1,500 subjects provided by 6 global collaborators. The sample metadata nearly always contained a de-identified subject ID, COVID-19 status, age in years and sex. Where available, HLA class I and class II types were taken from metadata supplied by the sample provider and were not determined by assay-based typing. Points the paper makes about the study in general: How much clinical and demographic metadata was included differed by source and by participant, and the metadata was provided uncurated.

For CDR1 and CDR2, the germline V gene lists SGHRS and YFSETQ. There are 15 amino acids in the CDR3, from cysteine to phenylalanine inclusive. Only the CDR3 part of the read is kept: 45 bases, read in frame from the first base. V loses 0 bases, J loses 0 bases, and the germline ends lie 8 bases apart. A note on this clone: Its antigen remains unidentified. No base quality information exists; no much larger clone differs at one position.

The collaborating institutions used their own protocols to collect whole blood in K2EDTA tubes. For TCRbeta analysis, collaborators shipped samples in one of three forms: frozen whole blood, isolated PBMCs, or DNA extracted from either of those sample types. The immunoSEQ Assay, a bias-controlled multiplex PCR, was used to amplify TCRbeta CDR3 regions from genomic DNA. The original pipeline was this. Within the assay, amplification of reference gene primers was used to estimate how many nucleated cells each sample contained. To quantify the absolute abundance of each unique TCRbeta CDR3 rearrangement, sequence reads were collapsed and filtered. For each sample, productive Simpson clonality was calculated as the square root of Simpson's diversity index over productive rearrangements. Not all clones reach the TCRdb copy of this immuneACCESS table, which keeps in-frame sequences only. Checked studies attribute under half of the gap to unresolved V genes and leave the rest unexplained. V and J calls and clone size are given by that table; D and trimming were obtained from the DNA. This sample comprises 90,000 to 100,000 clones, approximately 80% of them detected only once. Of the sample, around 4.1% falls within the top ten clones.

This TCR was recovered from a man aged 55 to 70 with acute or convalescent COVID-19. Rearrangement joined TRBV5-1 to TRBJ2-3, with a weak D call of TRBD1 (6 bases match). What was sequenced was peripheral blood. The bases read TGCGCCAGCAGCTTGGAGGGACATAGCACAGATACGCAGTATTTT. It encodes CASSLEGHSTDTQYF.